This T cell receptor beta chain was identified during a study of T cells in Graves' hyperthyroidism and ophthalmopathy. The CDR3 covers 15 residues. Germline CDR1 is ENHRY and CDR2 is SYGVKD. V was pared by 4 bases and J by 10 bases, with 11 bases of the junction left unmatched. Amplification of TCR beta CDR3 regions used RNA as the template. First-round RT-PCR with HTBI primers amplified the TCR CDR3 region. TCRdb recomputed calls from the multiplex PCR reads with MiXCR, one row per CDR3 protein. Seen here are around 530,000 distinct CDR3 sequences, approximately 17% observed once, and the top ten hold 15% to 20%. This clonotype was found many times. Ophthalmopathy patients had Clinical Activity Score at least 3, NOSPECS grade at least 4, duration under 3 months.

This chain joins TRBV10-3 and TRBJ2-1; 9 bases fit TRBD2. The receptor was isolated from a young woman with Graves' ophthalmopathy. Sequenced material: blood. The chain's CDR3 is CAISAGTSPSDEQFF. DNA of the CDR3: TGTGCCATCAGTGCCGGGACTAGCCCCTCGGACGAGCAGTTCTTC.